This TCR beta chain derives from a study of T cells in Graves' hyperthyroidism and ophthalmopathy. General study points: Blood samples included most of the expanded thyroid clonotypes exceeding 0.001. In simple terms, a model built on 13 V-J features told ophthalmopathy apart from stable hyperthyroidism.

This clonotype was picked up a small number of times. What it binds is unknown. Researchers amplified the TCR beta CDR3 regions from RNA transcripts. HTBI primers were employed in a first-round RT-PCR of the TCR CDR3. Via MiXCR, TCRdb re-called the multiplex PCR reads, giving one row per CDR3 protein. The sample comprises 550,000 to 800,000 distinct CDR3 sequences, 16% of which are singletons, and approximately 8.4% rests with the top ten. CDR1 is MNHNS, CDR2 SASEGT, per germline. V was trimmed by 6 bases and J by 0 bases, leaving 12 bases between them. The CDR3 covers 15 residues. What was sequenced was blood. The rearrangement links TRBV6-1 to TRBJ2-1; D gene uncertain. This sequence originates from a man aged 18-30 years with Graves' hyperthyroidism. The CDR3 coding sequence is TGTGCCAGCAGAGGCCGACGGAGCTCCTACAATGAGCAGTTCTTC. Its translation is CASRGRRSSYNEQFF.